These 21 T cell receptor beta chains originate from one sample sequenced in a study of T cell responses to AZD1222 COVID-19 vaccine. Using immunoSEQ multiplex PCR, the repertoire was profiled, and TCRdb retains in-frame clones only, with some absent. The repertoire holds 150,000 to 250,000 clones, with roughly 92% as singletons. The sample was peripheral blood, taken 28 days after the second AZD1222 dose. Receptors originate from an adult who received the AZD1222 COVID-19 vaccine.

In this sample, this clone turned up once. This chain uses TRBV25-1 with TRBJ1-2, with a weak D call TRBD1 (5 bases). The CDR3 contains 14 residues. CDR1 is MGHDK, CDR2 SYGVNS, per germline. Trimming cost V 3 bases and J 2 bases, with 10 bases left between them. This chain's CDR3 is CASSEEGRNYGYTF. Here the CDR3 DNA reads TGTGCCAGCAGTGAGGAGGGGCGCAACTATGGCTACACCTTC.

The rearrangement uses TRBV18 and TRBJ2-2; D call uncertain. V was cut by 2 bases and J by 5 bases, with 6 bases left in between. Germline values: CDR1 KGHSH, CDR2 LQKENI. The CDR3 runs to 13 residues. This CDR3 reads CASSPIWTGELFF. The DNA of the CDR3 is TGTGCCAGCTCACCAATCTGGACCGGGGAGCTGTTTTTT.

The rearrangement joins TRBV28 to TRBJ1-2; D possibly corresponds to TRBD1 (5 bases). Deletions cut 3 bases from V and 8 bases from J, with 13 bases between. The CDR3 runs to 13 residues. CDR1 and CDR2 (germline): MDHEN, SYDVKM. This CDR3 reads CASSFGGAVGYTF. As DNA, the CDR3 is TGTGCCAGCAGTTTTGGAGGGGCCGTCGGCTACACCTTC.

The rearrangement uses TRBV29-1 and TRBJ1-3; TRBD1 agrees at 7 bases. The trim removed 2 bases at V and 1 base at J, leaving 8 bases unmatched. The CDR3 has 16 residues. Germline CDR1 is SQVTM and CDR2 is ANQGSEA. The CDR3 DNA reads TGCAGCGTTGAAACCGGGACAGCCTATTCTGGAAACACCATATATTTT. As protein: CSVETGTAYSGNTIYF. Full variable domain (remainder filled in from reference TRBV29-1 and TRBJ1-3): SAVISQKPSRDICQRGTSLTIQCQVDSQVTMMFWYRQQPGQSLTLIATANQGSEATYESGFVIDKFPISRPNLTFSTLTVSNMSPEDSSIYLCSVETGTAYSGNTIYFGEGSWLTVV.

The chain recombines TRBV7-3 with TRBJ2-3; TRBD2 is a possible D gene (5 bases). The germline V gene has CDR1 SGHTA and CDR2 FQGTGA. This CDR3 region has 14 residues. V shed 4 bases and J shed 2 bases, with 10 bases lying between them. For the CDR3, the DNA is TGTGCCAGCAGCTCCGAGGGTTCCACAGATACGCAGTATTTT. It specifies CASSSEGSTDTQYF.

The CDR3 protein is CSASKGDGYTF. CDR3 coding DNA: TGCAGTGCTAGTAAGGGGGATGGCTACACCTTC. The chain joins TRBV20-1 to TRBJ1-2, with D possibly being TRBD1 (6 bases). This CDR3 comprises 11 residues. From germline, CDR1 is DFQATT and CDR2 SNEGSKA (reference sequence). The V end was cut by 3 bases, the J end by 6 bases, with 8 bases between.

The rearrangement links TRBV12-3 or TRBV12-4 to TRBJ2-7, with D uncertain. There are 12 residues in the CDR3. The V end lost 2 bases, the J end lost 7 bases, and 9 bases lay between the germline ends. CDR3 amino acids: CASSLLVEEQYF. For the CDR3, the DNA is TGTGCCAGCAGTTTATTGGTGGAAGAGCAGTACTTC.

This chain joins TRBV7-9 and TRBJ1-4; the D gene is possibly TRBD1 (5 bases). The CDR3 runs 15 residues. V was pared by 5 bases and J by 7 bases, with 17 bases between. Germline CDR1 is SEHNR and CDR2 is FQNEAQ (reference sequence). CDR3 nucleotide sequence: TGTGCCAGCAGCGTAAACTCGGGACGGCTTGAAAAACTGTTTTTT. Amino acid sequence: CASSVNSGRLEKLFF.

The rearrangement uses TRBV6-5 and TRBJ2-7, with no clear D. The V gene's germline CDR1 is MNHEY and CDR2 SVGAGI. This CDR3 spans 13 amino acids. V lost 10 bases and J 3 bases, leaving 16 bases between the germline ends. The CDR3 sequence is CATKLDGRYEQYF. The CDR3 nucleotides are TGTGCCACCAAACTGGACGGTCGCTACGAGCAGTACTTC.

The CDR3 reads CASSPGTEAFF. The CDR3 DNA sequence: TGTGCCAGCAGCCCGGGGACCGAAGCTTTCTTT. This sequence joins TRBV25-1 and TRBJ1-1; tentatively, D is TRBD1 (5 bases). Between the trimmed V and J ends, which lost 6 bases and 8 bases, there was a span of 10 bases. Germline CDR1 is MGHDK and CDR2 is SYGVNS. There are 11 residues in the CDR3.

The V call is TRBV6-5, the J call TRBJ2-7; D is perhaps TRBD2 (6 bases). V was clipped by 6 bases and J by 2 bases, with 11 bases between them. The germline CDR1 and CDR2 sequences are MNHEY and SVGAGI. This CDR3 has 13 residues. In DNA form, the CDR3 reads TGTGCCAGCAGCCCCAGGGAGGCCTACGAGCAGTACTTC. Protein: CASSPREAYEQYF.

This clone was observed a single time. The V gene is TRBV13, the J gene TRBJ2-7; a possible D gene is TRBD1 (7 bases). Trimming took 5 bases from V and 3 from J, leaving 17 bases between them. The CDR3 spans 15 residues. Germline CDR1 reads PRHDT; CDR2 reads FYEKMQ (reference sequence). CDR3 amino acids: CASSLGGTVNYEQYF. CDR3 coding DNA: TGTGCCAGCAGCCTTGGGGGGACAGTAAACTACGAGCAGTACTTC.

The chain uses TRBV6-5 and TRBJ2-7; 7 bases align to TRBD2. Germline loops: CDR1 MNHEY, CDR2 SVGAGI. CDR3 length: 15 residues. V lost 10 bases to trimming and J lost 6 bases; unmatched junction nucleotides: 18. The CDR3 bases are TGTGCCACCAGGACTAGTCAGTCGTTCGTTGGCGAGCAGTACTTC. It encodes CATRTSQSFVGEQYF.

This sequence joins TRBV5-5 and TRBJ2-7; tentatively, D is TRBD1 (5 bases). Trimming left V 0 bases short and J 3 bases short, with 16 bases between. The CDR3 contains 16 residues. Germline loops: CDR1 SGHKS, CDR2 YYEKEE (reference sequence). CDR3 protein: CASSLEWQGIHYEQYF. The DNA for the CDR3 is TGTGCCAGCAGCTTGGAATGGCAGGGAATACACTACGAGCAGTACTTC.

The V and J genes are TRBV3-1 (or the pseudogene TRBV3-2) and TRBJ2-7; no clear D. Germline V CDR1 and CDR2: LGHDT, YNNKEL (reference sequence). This CDR3 region has 12 residues. V lost 2 bases to trimming and J lost 3 bases, with 5 bases between them. The DNA of the CDR3 is TGTGCCAGCAGCCAACACATCTACGAGCAGTACTTC. Translating gives CASSQHIYEQYF.

The V call is TRBV6-5, the J call TRBJ1-4; 7 nucleotides line up with TRBD1. There are 16 residues in the CDR3. Germline V lookup: CDR1 MNHEY, CDR2 SVGAGI. Trimming removed 0 bases from V and 10 bases from J; junction bases left unmatched: 11. In DNA form, the CDR3 reads TGTGCCAGCAGTTACTCGACAGGGCTTCAAACCGGAAAACTGTTTTTT. It encodes CASSYSTGLQTGKLFF.

This rearrangement joins TRBV11-3 to TRBJ2-3, with 7 bases that match TRBD1. V was clipped by 4 bases and J by 2 bases; unmatched bases: 3. This CDR3 is built from 14 residues. Germline values: CDR1 SGHNT, CDR2 YENEEA. The CDR3 reads CASSSGQVTDTQYF. The CDR3 DNA is TGTGCCAGCAGCTCAGGACAGGTCACAGATACGCAGTATTTT.

The rearrangement uses TRBV6-5 and TRBJ1-2; D may be TRBD1 (6 bases). Germline assignment: CDR1 MNHEY and CDR2 SVGAGI. This CDR3 is 13 amino acids long. Trimming shortened V by 6 bases and J by 2 bases, and 10 bases separated the two germline ends. CDR3 sequence: CASSYDRNYGYTF. CDR3 coding DNA: TGTGCCAGCAGCTACGACAGGAACTATGGCTACACCTTC.

This chain links TRBV4-1 with TRBJ1-2; 8 bases are shared with TRBD1. The CDR3 is made up of 15 amino acids. Germline-derived CDR1 and CDR2 are MGHRA and YSYEKL. With V trimmed by 4 bases and J by 1 base, 5 bases remained unmatched. The CDR3 DNA reads TGCGCCAGCAGCCCAGGGGGCAGGTTTAACTATGGCTACACCTTC. As protein: CASSPGGRFNYGYTF.

V and J are TRBV7-2 and TRBJ2-3; 8 bases map to TRBD2. Germline V gives CDR1 SGHTA, CDR2 FQGNSA. The junction had 9 bases not matched to a gene; V was cut back by 0 bases and J by 4 bases. This CDR3 has 17 residues. CDR3 region: CASSLARFGGASDTQYF. CDR3 DNA sequence: TGTGCCAGCAGCTTAGCGCGGTTCGGGGGGGCCTCAGATACGCAGTATTTT.

The rearrangement joins TRBV13 to TRBJ2-1; 7 bases agree with TRBD1. V shed 5 bases, J shed 4 bases, and the junction held 8 bases outside the gene matches. Germline assignment: CDR1 PRHDT and CDR2 FYEKMQ (reference sequence). The CDR3 totals 15 residues. The CDR3 loop reads CASSRDREVYNEQFF. The CDR3, as DNA: TGTGCCAGCAGCCGGGACAGAGAGGTATACAATGAGCAGTTCTTC.